This T cell receptor beta chain was sequenced during a study of T cell changes during pregnancy in multiple sclerosis. Profiled with immunoSEQ multiplex PCR; TCRdb holds only in-frame clones, not every one. The table shows 35,000 to 55,000 clones, with about 92% occurring only once. CDR1 is MDHEN, CDR2 SYDVKM, per germline. Trimming cost V 2 bases and J 7 bases; bases outside gene matches: 8. CDR3 length: 15 amino acids. This chain connects TRBV28 to TRBJ1-5; TRBD1 matches 7 bases. Sequencing was done on a sample of peripheral blood. This receptor was obtained from a female donor with multiple sclerosis, enrolled in a pregnancy study. CDR3 in amino acids: CASSLGQGDRQPQHF. CDR3 nucleotide sequence: TGTGCCAGCAGTTTAGGGCAGGGGGATCGCCAGCCCCAGCATTTT.